A single sample is the source of the 19 T cell receptor beta chains below, sequenced in a study of blood T cell repertoires in COVID-19. Clones were read by immunoSEQ multiplex PCR, and TCRdb kept only the in-frame ones, dropping some. The sample shows hundreds of thousands of clones, 85% of them seen only once. Sequencing was done on a sample of PBMCs or T cells enriched from blood (not recorded which). The receptors come from a woman in her 50s who had recovered from COVID-19.

This clone was picked up one time. CDR3: CASSAQREFYEQYF. The CDR3 DNA reads TGTGCCAGCAGCGCTCAGCGGGAGTTCTACGAGCAGTACTTC. This rearrangement joins TRBV3-1 (or the pseudogene TRBV3-2) to TRBJ2-7; 8 bases fit TRBD2. V was clipped by 5 bases and J by 3 bases; unmatched bases: 6. The CDR3 is 14 residues long. Germline assignment: CDR1 LGHDT and CDR2 YNNKEL (reference sequence).

This clone was seen once. The rearrangement uses TRBV9 and TRBJ2-3; D is ambiguous. Trimming shortened V by 6 bases and J by 6 bases, and 20 bases separated the two germline ends. CDR3 length equals 15 residues. Germline loops: CDR1 SGDLS, CDR2 YYNGEE. The CDR3 coding sequence is TGTGCCAGCACCCCGACACCGGTCGTGTCGGATACGCAGTATTTT. Its translation is CASTPTPVVSDTQYF.

This chain connects TRBV9 to TRBJ1-1; 10 nucleotides match TRBD1. CDR1 is SGDLS and CDR2 is YYNGEE in the germline V gene. Trimming at V came to 0 bases and at J to 1 base, leaving 0 bases not matched to a gene. The CDR3 is 15 amino acids. Here the CDR3 reads CASSVGTGGNTEAFF. DNA of the CDR3: TGTGCCAGCAGCGTAGGGACAGGGGGGAACACTGAAGCTTTCTTT.

The V gene is TRBV30, the J gene TRBJ1-6; a possible D gene is TRBD1 (5 bases). This CDR3 contains 13 residues. The V end lost 4 bases, the J end lost 4 bases, and 8 bases lay between the germline ends. The germline V gene has CDR1 GTSNPN and CDR2 SVGIG (reference sequence). CDR3 coding DNA: TGTGCCTGGACGTCAGGGTATAATTCACCCCTCCACTTT. The encoded protein is CAWTSGYNSPLHF.

The chain couples TRBV19 to TRBJ2-2; D is unresolved. CDR3 length: 18 amino acids. Per germline, CDR1 LNHDA and CDR2 SQIVND (reference sequence). V dropped 0 bases and J dropped 3 bases, with 17 bases sitting between them. In DNA, the CDR3 is TGTGCCAGTAGTATAGAGGCCTCAAGGAGATGGGACACCGGGGAGCTGTTTTTT. Its protein product is CASSIEASRRWDTGELFF.

The rearrangement joins TRBV5-1 to TRBJ1-4; D remains unclear. Deletions cut 2 bases from V and 0 bases from J, with 5 bases between. This CDR3 has 14 amino acids. The V gene's germline CDR1 is SGHRS and CDR2 YFSETQ. The CDR3 bases are TGCGCCAGCAGCTTACTAGCAACTAATGAAAAACTGTTTTTT. As protein: CASSLLATNEKLFF. The whole variable domain, remainder taken from reference TRBV5-1 and TRBJ1-4, is KAGVTQTPRYLIKTRGQQVTLSCSPISGHRSVSWYQQTPGQGLQFLFEYFSETQRNKGNFPGRFSGRQFSNSRSEMNVSTLELGDSALYLCASSLLATNEKLFFGSGTQLSVL.

V is TRBV5-6 and J is TRBJ2-7; D gene ambiguous. Germline lookup yields CDR1 SGHDT and CDR2 YYEEEE. V gave up 5 bases and J gave up 3 bases, with 18 bases separating them. The CDR3 is 15 amino acids. The DNA of the CDR3 is TGTGCCAGCAGTTCCACGAAACCGCGAAACTACGAGCAGTACTTC. Translated: CASSSTKPRNYEQYF.

This sequence joins TRBV2 and TRBJ2-4; TRBD1 aligns across 8 bases. This CDR3 region has 14 residues. Trimming removed 6 bases from V and 4 bases from J; junction bases left unmatched: 5. CDR1 is SNHLY, CDR2 FYNNEI, per germline. The CDR3 DNA follows: TGTGCCAGCAGGGTAGGGACAGGTAAAAACATTCAGTACTTC. This sequence encodes CASRVGTGKNIQYF.

The chain is built from TRBV4-2 and TRBJ1-1, with 8 positions matching TRBD1. This CDR3 is 14 amino acids long. Germline V gene lookup returns CDR1 LGHNA and CDR2 YNFKEQ. J was trimmed by 5 bases and V by 3 bases; bases with no gene match: 5. The CDR3 DNA sequence: TGTGCCAGCAGCCAGGGACAGGAGGGGACTGAAGCTTTCTTT. Protein: CASSQGQEGTEAFF.

The sample holds a few counts of this clone. The chain uses TRBV2 and TRBJ1-2, with a possible D match to TRBD1 (6 bases). CDR1 and CDR2 (germline): SNHLY, FYNNEI. This CDR3 region has 13 residues. Trimming took 6 bases from V and 8 from J, leaving 16 bases between them. The DNA for the CDR3 is TGTGCCAGCAGCGATACAGGGTTGAGGGGCTACACCTTC. It codes for CASSDTGLRGYTF.

The V and J genes are TRBV5-1 and TRBJ1-6; D is ambiguous. CDR3 length: 12 residues. Trimming removed 4 bases from V and 8 bases from J, with 7 bases in between. Germline-derived CDR1 and CDR2 are SGHRS and YFSETQ. The chain's CDR3 is CASSLLDSPLHF. The CDR3 region has the DNA TGCGCCAGCAGCCTCCTCGATTCACCCCTCCACTTT.

The chain combines TRBV5-1 with TRBJ2-1; 9 positions match TRBD1. Per germline, CDR1 SGHRS and CDR2 YFSETQ. Trimming at V came to 4 bases and at J to 12 bases, leaving 5 bases not matched to a gene. The CDR3 has 12 amino acids. Here the CDR3 DNA reads TGCGCCAGCAGCCCGGACAGGGGCAGGCAGTTCTTC. As protein: CASSPDRGRQFF.

The chain links TRBV6-2 or TRBV6-3 to TRBJ2-5, with 9 bases matching TRBD2. J gave up 4 bases and V 0 bases, and 9 bases lay outside the gene matches. The CDR3 has 17 amino acids. Germline V gene sequence: CDR1 MNHEY, CDR2 SVGEGT. This CDR3 is CASSYSYLAGDSETQYF. DNA for the CDR3: TGTGCCAGCAGTTACTCTTACTTAGCGGGAGATTCAGAGACCCAGTACTTC.

The chain couples TRBV19 to TRBJ2-4; tentatively, D is TRBD2 (6 bases). The CDR3 has 12 amino acids. In germline, CDR1 is LNHDA, CDR2 SQIVND (reference sequence). V lost 6 bases and J 9 bases, leaving 12 bases between the germline ends. CDR3 residues: CASRSLGGIQYF. CDR3 nucleotides: TGTGCCAGTAGGAGTCTCGGGGGCATTCAGTACTTC.

The rearrangement uses TRBV27 and TRBJ2-3; D is ambiguous. This CDR3 has 15 amino acids. Per the germline V gene, CDR1 is MNHEY and CDR2 is SMNVEV (reference sequence). V was shortened by 2 bases and J by 2 bases, with 11 bases between the two germline ends. DNA for the CDR3: TGTGCCAGCAGTTTAACCGGAAGACTCACAGATACGCAGTATTTT. Protein: CASSLTGRLTDTQYF.

The rearrangement uses TRBV19 and TRBJ2-4; 10 bases agree with TRBD1. The CDR3 sequence is 15 residues long. CDR1 LNHDA and CDR2 SQIVND come from the germline V gene (reference sequence). With V trimmed by 6 bases and J by 3 bases, 5 bases remained unmatched. CDR3 nucleotide sequence: TGTGCCAGTAGAGACGGACAGGGGGGCAAAAACATTCAGTACTTC. It specifies CASRDGQGGKNIQYF.

J is TRBJ2-1 and V is TRBV5-4, with a possible D match to TRBD2 (6 bases). The CDR3 runs to 15 residues. Germline V lookup: CDR1 SGHNT, CDR2 YYREEE (reference sequence). Trimming pared 6 bases from V and 0 bases from J, leaving 13 bases between. In DNA form, the CDR3 reads TGTGCCAGCATCAACCGGGACTCCTCCTACAATGAGCAGTTCTTC. It translates to CASINRDSSYNEQFF.

The chain links TRBV5-1 to TRBJ2-6; a weak D match, TRBD2 (6 bases). CDR3 length equals 16 residues. The V and J ends lost 5 bases and 0 bases respectively, with 12 bases between them. Germline loops: CDR1 SGHRS, CDR2 YFSETQ. DNA for the CDR3: TGCGCCAGCAGGGTAGGAGGGTACTCTGGGGCCAACGTCCTGACTTTC. This translates into CASRVGGYSGANVLTF.

The rearrangement uses TRBV6-5 and TRBJ1-5; D call uncertain. Germline V CDR1 and CDR2: MNHEY, SVGAGI. This CDR3 is built from 13 residues. Trimming took 2 bases from V and 4 from J, leaving 6 bases between them. CDR3 sequence reads: CASSYGANQPQHF. Written as DNA, the CDR3 is TGTGCCAGCAGTTACGGAGCAAATCAGCCCCAGCATTTT.